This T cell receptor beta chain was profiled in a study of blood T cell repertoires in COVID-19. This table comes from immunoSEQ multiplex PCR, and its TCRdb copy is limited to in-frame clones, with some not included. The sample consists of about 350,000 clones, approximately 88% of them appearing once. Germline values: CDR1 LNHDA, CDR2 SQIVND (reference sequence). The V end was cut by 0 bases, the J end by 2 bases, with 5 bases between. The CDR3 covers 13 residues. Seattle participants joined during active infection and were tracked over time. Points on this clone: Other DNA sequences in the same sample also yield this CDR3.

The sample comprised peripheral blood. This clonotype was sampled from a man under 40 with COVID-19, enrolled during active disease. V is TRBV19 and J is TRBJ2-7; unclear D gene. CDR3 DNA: TGTGCCAGTAGTATAGATCGAGCCTACGAGCAGTACTTC. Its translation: CASSIDRAYEQYF.